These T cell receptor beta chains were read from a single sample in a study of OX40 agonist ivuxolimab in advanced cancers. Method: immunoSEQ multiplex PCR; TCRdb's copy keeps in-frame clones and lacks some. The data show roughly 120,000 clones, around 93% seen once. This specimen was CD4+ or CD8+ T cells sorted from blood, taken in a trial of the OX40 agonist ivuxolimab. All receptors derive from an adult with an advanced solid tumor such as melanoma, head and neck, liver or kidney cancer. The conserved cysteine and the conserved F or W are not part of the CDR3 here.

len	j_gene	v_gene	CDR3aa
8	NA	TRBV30	AWASYEQY
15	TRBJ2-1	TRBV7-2	ASSLQGLAGGENEQF
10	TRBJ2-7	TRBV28	ATADRGYEQY
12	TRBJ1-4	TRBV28	ATFPGGREEKLF
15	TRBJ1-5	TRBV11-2	ASSSGVSSYSNQPQH
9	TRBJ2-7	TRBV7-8	ASSLKGEQY
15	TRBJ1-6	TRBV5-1	ASSWDRPSSYNSPLH
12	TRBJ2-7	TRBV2	ASTPGQGTYEQY
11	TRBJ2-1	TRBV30	AWSPSPYNEQF
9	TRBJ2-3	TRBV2	ASSEMGDPY
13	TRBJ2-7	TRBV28	ASRLAGGPRYEQY
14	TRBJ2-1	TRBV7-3	ASSLVSGSSYNEQF
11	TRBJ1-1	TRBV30	AWTPDRNTEAF
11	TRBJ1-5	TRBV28	AGGQFPGEPQH
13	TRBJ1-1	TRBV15	ATSSLTGGRTEAF
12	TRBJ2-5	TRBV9	ASSARQGAETQY
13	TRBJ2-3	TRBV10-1	ASSETGPNTDTQY
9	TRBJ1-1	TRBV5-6	ASRRDTEAF
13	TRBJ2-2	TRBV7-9	ASSPTERNTGELF
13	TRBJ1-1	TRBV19	ASSINRKLNTEAF
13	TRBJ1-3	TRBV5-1	ASSPIGGPGNTIY
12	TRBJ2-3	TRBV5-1	ASSLGTITDTQY
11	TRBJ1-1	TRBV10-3	AISGGAGTEAF
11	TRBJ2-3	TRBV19	ASSRRGQDTQY
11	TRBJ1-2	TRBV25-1	ASSERQGSGYT
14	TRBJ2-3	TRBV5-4	ASSSGTSGITDTQY
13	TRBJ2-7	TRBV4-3	ASSQDLRLGGQQY
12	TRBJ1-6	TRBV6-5	ASSYQGGDSPLH
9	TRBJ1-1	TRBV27	ASRVNTEAF
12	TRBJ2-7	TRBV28	ASSPGDRSYEQY
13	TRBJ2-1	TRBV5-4	ASSRQGNSYNEQF
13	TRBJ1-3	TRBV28	ASRLTGTTGNTIY
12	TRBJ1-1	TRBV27	ASSLGAKGTEAF
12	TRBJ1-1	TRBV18	ASSPGTDPPEAF
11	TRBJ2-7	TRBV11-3	ASSRGLAREQY
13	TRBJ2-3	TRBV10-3	AISDPDTSTDTQY
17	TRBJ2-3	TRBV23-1	ASSQFRRGSPSSTDTQY
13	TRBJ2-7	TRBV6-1	ASSGGLAGVDEQY
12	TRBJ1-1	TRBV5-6	ASSTDIGGTEAF
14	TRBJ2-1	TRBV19	ASSIVGGSRGNEQF
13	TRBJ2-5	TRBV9	ASSALTSGIETQY
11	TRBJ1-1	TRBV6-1	ASSDRENTEAF
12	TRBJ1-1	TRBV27	ASSVSSGNTEAF
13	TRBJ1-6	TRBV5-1	ASSSNRDSDSPLH
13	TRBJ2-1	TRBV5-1	ASSLKRGSYNEQF
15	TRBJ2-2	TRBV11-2	ASSLGVRTVNTGELF
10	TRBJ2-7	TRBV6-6	ASSPSRGEQY
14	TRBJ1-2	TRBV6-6	ASSYKPDPPSGGYT
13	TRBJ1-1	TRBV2	ASLVGGALDTEAF